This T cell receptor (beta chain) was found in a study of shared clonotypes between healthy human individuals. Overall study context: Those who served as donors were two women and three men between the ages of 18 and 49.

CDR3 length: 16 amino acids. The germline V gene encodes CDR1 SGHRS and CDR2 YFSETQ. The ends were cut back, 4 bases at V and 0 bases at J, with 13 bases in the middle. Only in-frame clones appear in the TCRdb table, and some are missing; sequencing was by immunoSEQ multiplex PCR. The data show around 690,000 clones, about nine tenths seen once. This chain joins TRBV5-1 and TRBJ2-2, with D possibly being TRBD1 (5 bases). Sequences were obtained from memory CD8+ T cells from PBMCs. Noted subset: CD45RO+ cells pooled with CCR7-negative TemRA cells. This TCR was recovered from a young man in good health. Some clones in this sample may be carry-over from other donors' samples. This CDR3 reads CASSLGPRSNTGELFF. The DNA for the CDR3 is TGCGCCAGCAGCCTGGGGCCTCGATCGAACACCGGGGAGCTGTTTTTT.